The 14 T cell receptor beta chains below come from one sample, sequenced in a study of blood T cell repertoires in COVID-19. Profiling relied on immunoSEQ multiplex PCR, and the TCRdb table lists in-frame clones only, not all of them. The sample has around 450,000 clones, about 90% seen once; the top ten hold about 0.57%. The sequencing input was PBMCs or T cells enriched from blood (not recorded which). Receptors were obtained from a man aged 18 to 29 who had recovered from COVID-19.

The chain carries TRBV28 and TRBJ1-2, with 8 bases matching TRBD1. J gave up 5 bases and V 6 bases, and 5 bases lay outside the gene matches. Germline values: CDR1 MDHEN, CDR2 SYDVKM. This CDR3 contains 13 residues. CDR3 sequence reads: CASSRQGLYGYTF. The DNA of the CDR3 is TGTGCCAGCAGCAGACAGGGGCTTTATGGCTACACCTTC.

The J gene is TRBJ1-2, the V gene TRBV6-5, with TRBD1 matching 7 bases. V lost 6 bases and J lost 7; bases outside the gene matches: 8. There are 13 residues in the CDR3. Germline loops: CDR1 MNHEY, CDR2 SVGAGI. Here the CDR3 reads CASSPKGALGYTF. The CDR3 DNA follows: TGTGCCAGCAGCCCGAAGGGGGCGCTTGGCTACACCTTC.

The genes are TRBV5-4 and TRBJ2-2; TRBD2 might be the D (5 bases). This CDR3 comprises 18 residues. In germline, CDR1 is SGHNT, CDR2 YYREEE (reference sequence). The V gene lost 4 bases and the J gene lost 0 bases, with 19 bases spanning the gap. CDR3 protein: CASSPSLRGWANTGELFF. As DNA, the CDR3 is TGTGCCAGCAGCCCCTCTTTACGCGGGTGGGCGAACACCGGGGAGCTGTTTTTT.

CDR3: CASSVVGPGSYNEQFF. CDR3 nucleotide sequence: TGTGCCAGCAGCGTTGTGGGTCCGGGCTCCTACAATGAGCAGTTCTTC. This rearrangement joins TRBV5-6 to TRBJ2-1; unclear D gene. The CDR3 contains 16 residues. The V and J ends lost 4 bases and 0 bases respectively, with 14 bases between them. The germline V gene has CDR1 SGHDT and CDR2 YYEEEE. Filled out from reference TRBV5-6 and TRBJ2-1, the complete variable domain reads DAGVTQSPTHLIKTRGQQVTLRCSPKSGHDTVSWYQQALGQGPQFIFQYYEEEERQRGNFPDRFSGHQFPNYSSELNVNALLLGDSALYLCASSVVGPGSYNEQFFGPGTRLTVL.

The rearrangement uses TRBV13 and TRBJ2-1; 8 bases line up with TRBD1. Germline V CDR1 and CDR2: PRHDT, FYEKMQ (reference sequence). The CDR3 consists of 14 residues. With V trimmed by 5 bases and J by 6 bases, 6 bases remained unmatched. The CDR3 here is CASSLPTGGNEQFF. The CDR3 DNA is TGTGCCAGCAGCCTACCCACAGGGGGCAATGAGCAGTTCTTC.

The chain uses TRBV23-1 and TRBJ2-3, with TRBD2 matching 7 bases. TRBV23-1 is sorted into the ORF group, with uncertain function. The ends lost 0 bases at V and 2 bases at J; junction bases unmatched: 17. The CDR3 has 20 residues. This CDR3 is CASSQSRRQGLRSTTDTQYF. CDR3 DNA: TGCGCCAGCAGTCAATCGAGAAGGCAGGGACTAAGATCCACCACAGATACGCAGTATTTT.

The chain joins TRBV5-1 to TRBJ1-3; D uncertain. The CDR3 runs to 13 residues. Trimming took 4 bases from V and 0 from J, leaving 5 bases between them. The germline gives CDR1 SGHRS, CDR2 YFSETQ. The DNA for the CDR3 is TGCGCCAGCAGCCCGGGCTCTGGAAACACCATATATTTT. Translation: CASSPGSGNTIYF.

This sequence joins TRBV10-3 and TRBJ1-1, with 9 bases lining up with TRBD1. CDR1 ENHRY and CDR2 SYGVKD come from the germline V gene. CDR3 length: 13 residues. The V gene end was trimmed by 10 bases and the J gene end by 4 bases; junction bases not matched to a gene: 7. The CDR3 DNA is TGTGCCACCGGACAGGGGTCCTCCACTGAAGCTTTCTTT. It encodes CATGQGSSTEAFF.

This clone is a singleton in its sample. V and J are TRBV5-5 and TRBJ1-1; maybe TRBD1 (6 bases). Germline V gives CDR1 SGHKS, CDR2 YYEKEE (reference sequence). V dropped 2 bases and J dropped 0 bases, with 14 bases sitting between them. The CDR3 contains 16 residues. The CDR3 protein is CASSFRTETMNTEAFF. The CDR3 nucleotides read TGTGCCAGCAGCTTTCGGACAGAAACGATGAACACTGAAGCTTTCTTT.

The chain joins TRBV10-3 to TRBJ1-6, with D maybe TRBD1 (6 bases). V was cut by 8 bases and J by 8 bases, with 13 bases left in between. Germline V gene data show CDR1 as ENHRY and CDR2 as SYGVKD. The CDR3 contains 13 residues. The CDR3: CAIGPGADSPLHF. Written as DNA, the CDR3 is TGTGCCATCGGGCCAGGGGCGGATTCACCCCTCCACTTT.

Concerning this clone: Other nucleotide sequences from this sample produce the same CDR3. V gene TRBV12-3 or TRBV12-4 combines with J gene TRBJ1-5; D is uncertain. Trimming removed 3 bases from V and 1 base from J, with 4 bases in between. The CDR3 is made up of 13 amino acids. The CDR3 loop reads CASSFSSNQPQHF. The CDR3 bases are TGTGCCAGCAGTTTTTCGAGCAATCAGCCCCAGCATTTT.

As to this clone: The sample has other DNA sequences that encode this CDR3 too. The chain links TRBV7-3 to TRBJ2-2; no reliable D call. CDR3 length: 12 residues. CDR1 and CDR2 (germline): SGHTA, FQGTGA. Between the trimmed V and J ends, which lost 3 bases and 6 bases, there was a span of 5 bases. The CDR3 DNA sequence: TGTGCCAGCAGCTTCGGTGCCGGGGAGCTGTTTTTT. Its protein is CASSFGAGELFF.

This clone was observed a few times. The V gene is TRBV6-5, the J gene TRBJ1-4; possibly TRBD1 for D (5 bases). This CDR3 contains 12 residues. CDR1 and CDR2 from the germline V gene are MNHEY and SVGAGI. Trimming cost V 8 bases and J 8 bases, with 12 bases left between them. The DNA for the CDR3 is TGTGCCAGCCGGCAGGGTCGGGAAAAACTGTTTTTT. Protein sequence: CASRQGREKLFF.

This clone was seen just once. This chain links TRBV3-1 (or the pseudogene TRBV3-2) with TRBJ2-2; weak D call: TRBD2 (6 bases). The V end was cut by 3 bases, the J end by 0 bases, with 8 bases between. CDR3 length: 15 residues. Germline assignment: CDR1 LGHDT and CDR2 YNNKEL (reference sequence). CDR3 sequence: CASSQGGANTGELFF. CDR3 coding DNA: TGTGCCAGCAGCCAGGGCGGGGCGAACACCGGGGAGCTGTTTTTT.